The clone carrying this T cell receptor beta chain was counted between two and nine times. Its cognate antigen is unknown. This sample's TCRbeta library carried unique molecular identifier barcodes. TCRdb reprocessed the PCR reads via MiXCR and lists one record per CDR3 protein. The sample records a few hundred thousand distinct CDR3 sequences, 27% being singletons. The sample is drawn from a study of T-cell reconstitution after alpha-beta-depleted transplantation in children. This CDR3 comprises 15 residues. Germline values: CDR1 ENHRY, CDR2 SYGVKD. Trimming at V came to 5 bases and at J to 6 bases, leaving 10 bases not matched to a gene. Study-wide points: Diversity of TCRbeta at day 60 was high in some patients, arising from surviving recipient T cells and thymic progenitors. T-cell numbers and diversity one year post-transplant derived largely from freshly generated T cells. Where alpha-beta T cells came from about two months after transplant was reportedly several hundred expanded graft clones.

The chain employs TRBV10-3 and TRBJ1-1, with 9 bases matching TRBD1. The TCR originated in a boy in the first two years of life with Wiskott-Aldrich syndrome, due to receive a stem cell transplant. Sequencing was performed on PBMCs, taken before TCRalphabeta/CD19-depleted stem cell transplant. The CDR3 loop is CAISNSQGARSEAFF. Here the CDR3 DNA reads TGTGCCATCAGTAACTCACAGGGGGCGCGGTCTGAAGCTTTCTTT.